What follows is one T cell receptor beta chain and its context. This sample is drawn from a study of shared clonotypes between healthy human individuals. Assay: immunoSEQ multiplex PCR; the TCRdb copy retains only in-frame clones and omits some. This table holds approximately 480,000 clones, around 79% found once. With V trimmed by 6 bases and J by 8 bases, 9 bases remained unmatched. The CDR3 is 13 residues long. From germline, CDR1 is MNHNS and CDR2 SASEGT. This chain uses TRBV6-1 with TRBJ1-2; 7 bases map to TRBD1. Sequencing was performed on PBMCs. This clonotype originated in a woman aged 40 to 55 in good health. Some clones in this sample may be carry-over from other donors' samples. CDR3 coding DNA: TGTGCCAGCAGGAATCCCGGGACAGAGGGCTACACCTTC. Translation gives CASRNPGTEGYTF.